Each of the 5 T cell receptor beta chains below was sequenced from the same sample in a study of T-cell memory formation after mild COVID-19. TCRdb independently ran MiXCR on the 5' RACE reads; one entry per CDR3 protein. The sample records about 360,000 distinct CDR3 sequences, approximately 14% being singletons. Sequencing used PBMCs or a T cell subset sorted from them (not recorded which). Every receptor here comes from a man between 18 and 35 years old who had mild COVID-19 (a few samples of this study predate the infection). Cell type and time point are not known.

The CDR3 DNA follows: TGTGCCAGTAGTATAGGAAGACAGAGCCTCACTGAAGCTTTCTTT. This codes for CASSIGRQSLTEAFF. This sequence joins TRBV19 and TRBJ1-1; D is perhaps TRBD1 (5 bases). V gave up 1 base and J gave up 4 bases, with 13 bases separating them. The CDR3 sequence is 15 residues long. Germline V CDR1 and CDR2: LNHDA, SQIVND (reference sequence).

This clonotype was recorded a few times. The chain joins TRBV29-1 to TRBJ2-3, with TRBD2 matching over 9 bases. CDR1 SQVTM and CDR2 ANQGSEA come from the germline V gene. The CDR3 has 16 residues. Germline trimming cut 6 bases from V and 4 bases from J; bases unmatched to any gene: 14. CDR3 nucleotides: TGCAGCGTCTCCCGGGTTGGCGGGGGGGCCGCAGATACGCAGTATTTT. This gives the protein CSVSRVGGGAADTQYF.

This clonotype has a handful of counts. This chain joins TRBV14 and TRBJ2-7; no reliable D call. The CDR3 is 14 residues long. Trimming removed 1 base from V and 2 bases from J, with 9 bases in between. Germline-derived CDR1 and CDR2 are SGHDN and FVKESK. CDR3 residues: CASSQALPPYEQYF. The CDR3 DNA follows: TGTGCCAGCAGCCAAGCGCTCCCCCCCTACGAGCAGTACTTC. Together with reference TRBV14 and TRBJ2-7, the CDR3 gives the full variable domain: EAGVTQFPSHSVIEKGQTVTLRCDPISGHDNLYWYRRVMGKEIKFLLHFVKESKQDESGMPNNRFLAERTGGTYSTLKVQPAELEDSGVYFCASSQALPPYEQYFGPGTRLTVT.

This clonotype occurred a few times. The V call is TRBV11-2, the J call TRBJ2-2; a possible D gene is TRBD1 (5 bases). Between the trimmed V and J ends, which lost 1 base and 6 bases, there was a span of 9 bases. Germline CDR1 is SGHAT and CDR2 is FQNNGV. There are 14 residues in the CDR3. For the CDR3, the DNA is TGTGCCAGCAGCTTAGTTTTACAGGCCGGGGAGCTGTTTTTT. Protein: CASSLVLQAGELFF.

The rearrangement links TRBV7-9 to TRBJ1-1, with D unresolved. This CDR3 comprises 13 residues. Trimming removed 5 bases at V and 6 bases at J, with 13 bases between. Germline V gives CDR1 SEHNR, CDR2 FQNEAQ (reference sequence). The CDR3 region has the DNA TGTGCCAGCAGCCCCTGGACGGACGCTGAAGCTTTCTTT. Translating it yields CASSPWTDAEAFF.